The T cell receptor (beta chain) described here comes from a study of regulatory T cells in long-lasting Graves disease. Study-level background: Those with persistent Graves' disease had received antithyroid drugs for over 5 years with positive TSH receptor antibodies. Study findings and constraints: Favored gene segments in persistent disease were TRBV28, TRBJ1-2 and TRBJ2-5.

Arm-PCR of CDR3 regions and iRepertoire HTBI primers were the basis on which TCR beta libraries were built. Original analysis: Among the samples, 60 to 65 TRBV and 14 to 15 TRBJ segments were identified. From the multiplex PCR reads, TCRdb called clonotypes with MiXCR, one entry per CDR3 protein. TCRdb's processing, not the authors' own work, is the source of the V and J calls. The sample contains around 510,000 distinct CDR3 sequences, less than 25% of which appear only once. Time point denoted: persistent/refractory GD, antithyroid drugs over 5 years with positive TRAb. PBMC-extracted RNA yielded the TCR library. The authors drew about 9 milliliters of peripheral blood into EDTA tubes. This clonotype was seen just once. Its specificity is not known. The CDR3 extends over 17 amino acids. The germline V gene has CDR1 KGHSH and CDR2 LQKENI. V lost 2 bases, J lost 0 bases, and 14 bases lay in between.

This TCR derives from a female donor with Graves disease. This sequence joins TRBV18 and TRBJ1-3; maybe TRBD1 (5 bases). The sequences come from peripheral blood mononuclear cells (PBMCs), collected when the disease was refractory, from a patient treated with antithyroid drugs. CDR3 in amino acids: CASSPRRDGSSGNTIYF. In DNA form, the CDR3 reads TGTGCCAGCTCACCAAGGCGGGACGGAAGCTCTGGAAACACCATATATTTT.